This TCR beta chain was observed in a study of tumor-infiltrating lymphocytes in localized non-small cell lung cancer. Turning to the study itself: From each patient, both tumor and uninvolved lung, non-adjacent to tumor, were sampled. Study-wide results and limits: Different pieces of the same tissue were used for each assay. No link was found between tumor T-cell fraction and recurrence-free survival.

Turning to this clone: Its cognate antigen is unknown.

TCRdb's copy holds only in-frame clones and misses some; the assay was immunoSEQ multiplex PCR. The table has around 15,000 clones, roughly 40% seen once. Germline values: CDR1 LNHDA, CDR2 SQIVND (reference sequence). This CDR3 is built from 17 residues. The V gene lost 3 bases and the J gene lost 3 bases, with 18 bases spanning the gap. The rearrangement links TRBV19 to TRBJ2-1; maybe TRBD2 (8 bases). The sample taken for sequencing was lung tumor tissue. The TCR was taken from a human donor with non-small cell lung cancer. CDR3 DNA sequence: TGTGCCAGTAGTATCGGGACAGATCGGGGGGGCTACAATGAGCAGTTCTTC. Translating it yields CASSIGTDRGGYNEQFF.